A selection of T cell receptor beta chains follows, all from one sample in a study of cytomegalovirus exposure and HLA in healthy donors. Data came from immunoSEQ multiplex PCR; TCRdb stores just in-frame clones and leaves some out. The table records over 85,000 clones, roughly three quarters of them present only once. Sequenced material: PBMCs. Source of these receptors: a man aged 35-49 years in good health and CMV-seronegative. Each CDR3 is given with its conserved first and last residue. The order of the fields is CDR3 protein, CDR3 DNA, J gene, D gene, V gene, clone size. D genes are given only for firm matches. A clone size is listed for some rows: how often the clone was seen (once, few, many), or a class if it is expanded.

CDR3aa: CASSRDTGEWSPLHF
CDR3nt: TGTGCCAGCAGCCGGGACACCGGGGAGTGGTCACCCCTCCACTTT
j_gene: TRBJ1-6
d_gene: -
v_gene: TRBV2
abundance: -

CDR3aa: CASSLSLVAGARTDTQYF
CDR3nt: TGTGCCAGCAGCCTCTCACTTGTAGCGGGGGCCCGCACAGATACGCAGTATTTT
j_gene: TRBJ2-3
d_gene: TRBD2
v_gene: TRBV7-2
abundance: -

CDR3aa: CSARGLRPQHF
CDR3nt: TGCAGTGCTAGAGGTCTCAGGCCCCAGCATTTT
j_gene: TRBJ1-5
d_gene: -
v_gene: TRBV20-1
abundance: -

CDR3aa: CASSHPSGIEKLFF
CDR3nt: TGTGCCAGCAGCCACCCCTCAGGGATAGAAAAACTGTTTTTT
j_gene: TRBJ1-4
d_gene: -
v_gene: TRBV7-2
abundance: -

CDR3aa: CASSQEALAGLAGTGELFF
CDR3nt: TGCGCCAGCAGCCAAGAGGCTTTGGCGGGACTAGCGGGGACCGGGGAGCTGTTTTTT
j_gene: TRBJ2-2
d_gene: TRBD2
v_gene: TRBV4-3
abundance: -

CDR3aa: CASSQVKLTSTETQYF
CDR3nt: TGTGCCAGCAGCCAAGTTAAGTTGACTAGCACAGAGACCCAGTACTTC
j_gene: TRBJ2-5
d_gene: TRBD2
v_gene: TRBV14
abundance: -

CDR3aa: CASSQDRELAGRSSYEQYF
CDR3nt: TGCGCCAGCAGCCAAGATCGTGAACTAGCGGGGAGAAGCTCCTACGAGCAGTACTTC
j_gene: TRBJ2-7
d_gene: TRBD2
v_gene: TRBV4-1
abundance: -

CDR3aa: CASSQDHLAGTYEQYF
CDR3nt: TGCGCCAGCAGCCAAGATCATCTAGCGGGAACCTACGAGCAGTACTTC
j_gene: TRBJ2-7
d_gene: TRBD2
v_gene: TRBV4-3
abundance: -

CDR3aa: CASSARTGRGYEQYF
CDR3nt: TGTGCCAGCAGCGCTCGGACAGGGAGGGGGTACGAGCAGTACTTC
j_gene: TRBJ2-7
d_gene: -
v_gene: TRBV7-3
abundance: -

CDR3aa: CASSLVFSVGANVLTF
CDR3nt: TGTGCCAGCAGCTTAGTTTTCTCTGTGGGGGCCAACGTCCTGACTTTC
j_gene: TRBJ2-6
d_gene: -
v_gene: TRBV11-2
abundance: -

CDR3aa: CASSEALGSSTDTQYF
CDR3nt: TGTGCCAGCAGTGAAGCGCTAGGATCTAGCACAGATACGCAGTATTTT
j_gene: TRBJ2-3
d_gene: -
v_gene: TRBV6-1
abundance: -

CDR3aa: CASTPTPYEQYF
CDR3nt: TGTGCCAGCACACCGACTCCCTACGAGCAGTACTTC
j_gene: TRBJ2-7
d_gene: -
v_gene: TRBV5-8
abundance: -

CDR3aa: CASSLAGGNEQFF
CDR3nt: TGTGCCAGCAGCTTAGCCGGAGGAAATGAGCAGTTCTTC
j_gene: TRBJ2-1
d_gene: -
v_gene: TRBV7-9
abundance: -

CDR3aa: CASSFSPGQGFNQPQHF
CDR3nt: TGTGCCAGCAGCTTTTCTCCGGGACAGGGATTCAATCAGCCCCAGCATTTT
j_gene: TRBJ1-5
d_gene: TRBD1
v_gene: TRBV7-9
abundance: -

CDR3aa: CASSFKRNLGGRETQYF
CDR3nt: TGCGCCAGCAGCTTTAAAAGAAATCTCGGGGGGCGAGAGACCCAGTACTTC
j_gene: TRBJ2-5
d_gene: -
v_gene: TRBV5-1
abundance: -

CDR3aa: CAWSRGQETQYF
CDR3nt: TGTGCCTGGAGTCGGGGCCAAGAGACCCAGTACTTC
j_gene: TRBJ2-5
d_gene: -
v_gene: TRBV30
abundance: -

CDR3aa: CAISARSNQPQHF
CDR3nt: TGTGCCATCAGTGCGAGAAGCAATCAGCCCCAGCATTTT
j_gene: TRBJ1-5
d_gene: -
v_gene: TRBV10-3
abundance: -

CDR3aa: CASSVAGGSSYEQYF
CDR3nt: TGTGCCAGCAGCGTAGCGGGAGGATCCTCCTACGAGCAGTACTTC
j_gene: TRBJ2-7
d_gene: TRBD2
v_gene: TRBV9
abundance: -

CDR3aa: CASTPGQLFEQYF
CDR3nt: TGCGCCAGCACGCCGGGACAGCTTTTCGAGCAGTACTTC
j_gene: TRBJ2-7
d_gene: TRBD1
v_gene: TRBV10-2
abundance: once

CDR3aa: CASSLGGGRGGTEAFF
CDR3nt: TGTGCCAGCAGCTTGGGAGGGGGGAGGGGTGGGACTGAAGCTTTCTTT
j_gene: TRBJ1-1
d_gene: -
v_gene: TRBV7-2
abundance: -

CDR3aa: CASGAGGVGGAQYF
CDR3nt: TGTGCCAGCGGAGCGGGGGGGGTCGGGGGTGCGCAGTATTTT
j_gene: TRBJ2-3
d_gene: TRBD2
v_gene: TRBV9
abundance: -

CDR3aa: CARSLAFSNQPQHF
CDR3nt: TGTGCCAGAAGCTTGGCCTTTAGCAATCAGCCCCAGCATTTT
j_gene: TRBJ1-5
d_gene: -
v_gene: TRBV5-3
abundance: -

CDR3aa: CASSLLGRTGGEAFF
CDR3nt: TGTGCCAGCAGCTTACTTGGTCGGACTGGAGGGGAAGCTTTCTTT
j_gene: TRBJ1-1
d_gene: -
v_gene: TRBV7-2
abundance: -

CDR3aa: CASSYGWTKVVDEQFF
CDR3nt: TGTGCCAGCAGTTACGGTTGGACAAAGGTGGTCGATGAGCAGTTCTTC
j_gene: TRBJ2-1
d_gene: -
v_gene: TRBV6-5
abundance: -

CDR3aa: CASSIWGWGGNQPQHF
CDR3nt: TGTGCCAGTAGTATTTGGGGTTGGGGAGGCAATCAGCCCCAGCATTTT
j_gene: TRBJ1-5
d_gene: -
v_gene: TRBV19
abundance: -

CDR3aa: CASSIHRGNTEAFF
CDR3nt: TGTGCCAGCAGCATTCATAGGGGGAACACTGAAGCTTTCTTT
j_gene: TRBJ1-1
d_gene: -
v_gene: TRBV6-5
abundance: few

CDR3aa: CAWSTSTLAGVSDEQFF
CDR3nt: TGTGCCTGGAGCACTAGTACCCTAGCGGGAGTTTCGGATGAGCAGTTCTTC
j_gene: TRBJ2-1
d_gene: TRBD2
v_gene: TRBV30
abundance: -

CDR3aa: CASSQTGTEDKNIQYF
CDR3nt: TGCGCCAGCAGTCAGACCGGGACAGAAGATAAAAACATTCAGTACTTC
j_gene: TRBJ2-4
d_gene: TRBD1
v_gene: TRBV5-1
abundance: -

CDR3aa: CASSPERDGSEDTQYF
CDR3nt: TGTGCCAGCAGCCCGGAGCGGGATGGATCTGAAGATACGCAGTATTTT
j_gene: TRBJ2-3
d_gene: TRBD2
v_gene: TRBV5-5
abundance: -

CDR3aa: CSTTRSGGGYF
CDR3nt: TGCAGTACTACTAGATCGGGGGGAGGGTATTTT
j_gene: TRBJ2-3
d_gene: TRBD2
v_gene: TRBV20-1
abundance: -

CDR3aa: CASSLDLGAINEKLFF
CDR3nt: TGCGCCAGCAGCTTGGATCTAGGGGCTATTAATGAAAAACTGTTTTTT
j_gene: TRBJ1-4
d_gene: -
v_gene: TRBV5-1
abundance: -

CDR3aa: CAPRTNRRGAFF
CDR3nt: TGTGCCCCAAGAACAAACAGGAGGGGAGCTTTCTTT
j_gene: TRBJ1-1
d_gene: -
v_gene: TRBV30
abundance: -

CDR3aa: CASSLSSASGSYNEQFF
CDR3nt: TGTGCCAGCAGCCTCTCCTCGGCCAGCGGGTCCTACAATGAGCAGTTCTTC
j_gene: TRBJ2-1
d_gene: -
v_gene: TRBV11-2
abundance: -

CDR3aa: CASSQVSGGLASEQYF
CDR3nt: TGCGCCAGCAGCCAGGTGTCCGGGGGACTAGCCTCCGAGCAGTACTTC
j_gene: TRBJ2-7
d_gene: TRBD2
v_gene: TRBV4-3
abundance: -

CDR3aa: CASSLGASNEQFF
CDR3nt: TGTGCCAGCAGCCTAGGAGCGAGCAATGAGCAGTTCTTC
j_gene: TRBJ2-1
d_gene: -
v_gene: TRBV7-2
abundance: -

CDR3aa: CSVGTSSQETQYF
CDR3nt: TGCAGCGTGGGGACTAGCAGCCAAGAGACCCAGTACTTC
j_gene: TRBJ2-5
d_gene: TRBD2
v_gene: TRBV29-1
abundance: -

CDR3aa: CASSQAVGVTEAFF
CDR3nt: TGTGCCAGCAGCCAAGCGGTTGGAGTCACTGAAGCTTTCTTT
j_gene: TRBJ1-1
d_gene: -
v_gene: TRBV4-2
abundance: -

CDR3aa: CASSRYPSGSLGRQNTGELFF
CDR3nt: TGTGCCAGTAGTAGATATCCTAGCGGCTCCCTGGGGCGCCAGAACACCGGGGAGCTGTTTTTT
j_gene: TRBJ2-2
d_gene: TRBD2
v_gene: TRBV19
abundance: -

CDR3aa: CASTGTSGRGMNTGELFF
CDR3nt: TGTGCCAGCACCGGGACTAGCGGGAGGGGCATGAACACCGGGGAGCTGTTTTTT
j_gene: TRBJ2-2
d_gene: TRBD2
v_gene: TRBV5-4
abundance: -

CDR3aa: CASSESVAGTETQYF
CDR3nt: TGTGCCAGCAGTGAATCGGTAGCGGGGACAGAGACCCAGTACTTC
j_gene: TRBJ2-5
d_gene: TRBD2
v_gene: TRBV25-1
abundance: few

CDR3aa: CSSSPSGGGQYF
CDR3nt: TGTTCCAGCAGCCCTTCGGGGGGTGGGCAGTATTTT
j_gene: TRBJ2-3
d_gene: TRBD2
v_gene: TRBV7-9
abundance: -

CDR3aa: CASSTEGAQPQHF
CDR3nt: TGCGCCAGCAGCACTGAGGGGGCTCAGCCCCAGCATTTT
j_gene: TRBJ1-5
d_gene: TRBD1
v_gene: TRBV5-1
abundance: -

CDR3aa: CASRFSGARGGEQYF
CDR3nt: TGTGCCAGTCGGTTTAGCGGAGCACGAGGAGGGGAGCAGTACTTC
j_gene: TRBJ2-7
d_gene: -
v_gene: TRBV19
abundance: -

CDR3aa: CAWSVGTGAQPQHF
CDR3nt: TGTGCCTGGAGTGTAGGGACAGGGGCTCAGCCCCAGCATTTT
j_gene: TRBJ1-5
d_gene: TRBD1
v_gene: TRBV30
abundance: -

CDR3aa: CASSLFGSGSSNEQFF
CDR3nt: TGCGCCAGCAGCTTGTTTGGTAGCGGGAGTTCCAATGAGCAGTTCTTC
j_gene: TRBJ2-1
d_gene: TRBD2
v_gene: TRBV5-1
abundance: -

CDR3aa: CASSWGPGQPNTEAFF
CDR3nt: TGCGCCAGCAGCTGGGGACCGGGACAACCGAACACTGAAGCTTTCTTT
j_gene: TRBJ1-1
d_gene: -
v_gene: TRBV5-1
abundance: -

CDR3aa: CASSLGGGSQPQHF
CDR3nt: TGCGCCAGCAGCTTGGGAGGGGGAAGTCAGCCCCAGCATTTT
j_gene: TRBJ1-5
d_gene: -
v_gene: TRBV5-1
abundance: -

CDR3aa: CASSLMGAEAFF
CDR3nt: TGTGCCAGCAGCTTAATGGGCGCTGAAGCTTTCTTT
j_gene: TRBJ1-1
d_gene: -
v_gene: TRBV7-6
abundance: once

CDR3aa: CASSLNRVGEQYF
CDR3nt: TGTGCCAGCAGCCTAAACAGGGTCGGCGAGCAGTACTTC
j_gene: TRBJ2-7
d_gene: -
v_gene: TRBV11-3
abundance: -